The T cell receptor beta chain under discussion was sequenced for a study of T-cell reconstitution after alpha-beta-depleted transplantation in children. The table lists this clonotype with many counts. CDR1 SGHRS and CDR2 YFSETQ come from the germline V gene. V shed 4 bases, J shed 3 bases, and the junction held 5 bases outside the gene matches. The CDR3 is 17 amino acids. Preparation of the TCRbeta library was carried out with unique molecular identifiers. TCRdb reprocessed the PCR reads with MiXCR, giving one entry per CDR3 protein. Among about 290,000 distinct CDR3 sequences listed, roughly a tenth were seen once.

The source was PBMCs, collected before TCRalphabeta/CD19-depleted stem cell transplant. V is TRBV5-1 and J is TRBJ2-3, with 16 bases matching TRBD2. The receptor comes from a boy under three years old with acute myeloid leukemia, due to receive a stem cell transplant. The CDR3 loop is CASSKGLAGGKTDTQYF. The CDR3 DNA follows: TGCGCCAGCAGCAAGGGACTAGCGGGAGGGAAAACAGATACGCAGTATTTT.